This T cell receptor (beta chain) was sequenced for a study of memory CD4+ T cells and cytomegalovirus serostatus. Study-wide background: Healthy Belgian adult donors included about nine CMV-positive and some 24 CMV-negative people. Overall study findings and caveats: Repertoires predicted CMV serostatus with median bootstrapped AUC of about 0.94. Suggested: most of the CMV-linked TCR signature lies in CD4+ memory cells. Of around 160 reported CMV TCRbeta sequences, roughly 70 were found in memory CD4+ repertoires.

This clone was seen a handful of times. What it binds is not known. Other DNA sequences in the sample encode the same CDR3. The sort gate was single viable CD3+CD4+CD8-CD45RO+ cells for memory CD4+ T cells. The CDR3 is made up of 16 amino acids. Per the germline V gene, CDR1 is SGDLS and CDR2 is YYNGEE. V was pared by 0 bases and J by 3 bases, with 6 bases of the junction left unmatched. Only in-frame clones appear in the TCRdb table, and some are missing; sequencing was by immunoSEQ multiplex PCR. The sample has tens of thousands of clones; 76% are singletons. This chain connects TRBV9 to TRBJ2-1; 7 positions match TRBD2. Sequencing used memory CD4+ T cells from blood. This TCR was sampled from an adult in good health and CMV-seronegative. This CDR3 is CASSVGVSGVYNEQFF. The DNA of the CDR3 is TGTGCCAGCAGCGTAGGGGTAAGCGGGGTCTACAATGAGCAGTTCTTC.